Given below is one T cell receptor beta chain in context. Its antigen is unidentified. This record comes from a study of graft-versus-host responses after intestinal transplantation. Across the study: Each recipient received a multivisceral, liver-intestinal, or isolated intestinal graft.

Broader study findings: Within allografts, high graft-versus-host to host-versus-graft clonal ratios were seen among patients with graft-donor T cell macrochimerism. GvH clones detected in recipient marrow included some appearing first in ileum or blood.

Assay used: immunoSEQ multiplex PCR; TCRdb lists only in-frame clones, some missing. The sample has 100,000 to 110,000 clones; roughly 87% are singletons. CDR3 size: 12 residues. Losses at the gene ends were 6 bases for V and 4 bases for J; bases not matched to a gene: 4. CDR1 is SQVTM, CDR2 ANQGSEA, per germline. The V call is TRBV29-1, the J call TRBJ2-7; 9 bases align to TRBD1. This TCR was recovered from a human donor who was the organ donor for an intestinal transplant. The source material was unstimulated CD4+ T cells sorted from spleen or lymph node cells, sampled before transplant. The CDR3 DNA sequence: TGCAGCGTCGACGGGACAGGGTACGAGCAGTACTTC. It yields the protein CSVDGTGYEQYF.